The 12 T cell receptor beta chains below were found in one sample sequenced in a study of T cell repertoires in cytomegalovirus infection. TCRdb called the reads again in MiXCR, with one record for every CDR3 protein. The table includes around 200,000 distinct CDR3 sequences, about 15% detected once. Sequencing used CD8+ T cells from PBMCs. The receptors shown here come from a human donor in good health (CMV status not recorded). Some clones in this sample may be carry-over from other donors' samples.

This clonotype was observed a handful of times. The rearrangement joins TRBV6-2 or TRBV6-3 to TRBJ1-1, with 11 nucleotides matching TRBD1. V lost 0 bases, J lost 3 bases, and 9 bases stayed unmatched. Germline assignment: CDR1 MNHEY and CDR2 SVGEGT. CDR3 size: 18 residues. DNA for the CDR3: TGTGCCAGCAGTTACTCTCCCGGACAGGGGGCTTACTACACTGAAGCTTTCTTT. Translated, it gives CASSYSPGQGAYYTEAFF.

The gene calls are TRBV20-1 and TRBJ1-3, with 7 bases matching TRBD1. After removal of 2 bases from V and 7 bases from J, the junction contained 2 bases not matched to a gene. Germline CDR1 reads DFQATT; CDR2 reads SNEGSKA (reference sequence). The CDR3 has 12 residues. The CDR3 loop reads CSARTGENTIYF. The DNA for the CDR3 is TGCAGTGCTAGAACAGGGGAGAACACCATATATTTT.

The genes are TRBV25-1 and TRBJ2-1, with D possibly TRBD2 on 5 matching bases. V shed 4 bases and J shed 8 bases, with 15 bases lying between them. Germline-derived CDR1 and CDR2 are MGHDK and SYGVNS. This CDR3 comprises 14 residues. In nucleotides, the CDR3 is TGTGCCAGCAGTGGCCCGGACTCCTCGGATGAGCAGTTCTTC. It yields the protein CASSGPDSSDEQFF.

In this sample, this clonotype turned up a few times. V and J are TRBV7-6 and TRBJ1-1; the D is unclear. Trimming pared 7 bases from V and 4 bases from J, leaving 10 bases between. The CDR3 spans 12 residues. CDR1 is SGHVS, CDR2 FNYEAQ, per germline. The DNA of the CDR3 is TGTGCCAGCACCAAAGACCGCACTGAAGCTTTCTTT. Encoded protein: CASTKDRTEAFF.

This clonotype came up a few times. This chain links TRBV5-5 with TRBJ2-1; 10 positions match TRBD2. The CDR3 has 15 amino acids. Unmatched junction bases numbered 4, after V lost 2 bases and J lost 5 bases. The germline V gene encodes CDR1 SGHKS and CDR2 YYEKEE (reference sequence). The CDR3 protein is CASSLAGGPNNEQFF. The DNA for the CDR3 is TGTGCCAGCAGCTTAGCGGGGGGGCCTAACAATGAGCAGTTCTTC.

The V call is TRBV27, the J call TRBJ2-4; 8 bases line up with TRBD1. The germline CDR1 and CDR2 sequences are MNHEY and SMNVEV (reference sequence). With V trimmed by 4 bases and J by 2 bases, 16 bases remained unmatched. This CDR3 comprises 19 residues. The chain's CDR3 is CASSSHPPEQGAPKNIQYF. CDR3 bases: TGTGCCAGCAGTTCCCATCCCCCAGAGCAGGGGGCTCCCAAAAACATTCAGTACTTC.

This clonotype was found many times. V is TRBV7-9 and J is TRBJ2-1; 12 bases map to TRBD2. Germline values: CDR1 SEHNR, CDR2 FQNEAQ (reference sequence). Trimming took 5 bases from V and 10 from J; bases not matched to a gene: 9. The CDR3 spans 15 residues. The CDR3 loop reads CASSRTSGNSLEQFF. CDR3 bases: TGTGCCAGCAGCCGGACTAGCGGGAACTCCCTAGAGCAGTTCTTC.

This clonotype occurred a few times. The chain couples TRBV7-2 to TRBJ2-7; weak D call: TRBD1 (6 bases). The V end lost 3 bases, the J end lost 5 bases, and 17 bases lay between the germline ends. This CDR3 has 15 residues. Germline lookup yields CDR1 SGHTA and CDR2 FQGNSA. CDR3 protein: CASSLGADIRHEQYF. The CDR3 DNA reads TGTGCCAGCAGCTTGGGGGCCGACATCCGCCACGAGCAGTACTTC.

The chain uses TRBV7-9 and TRBJ1-2; D perhaps matches TRBD1 (5 bases). The ends were cut back, 0 bases at V and 5 bases at J, with 7 bases in the middle. Germline V gene sequence: CDR1 SEHNR, CDR2 FQNEAQ (reference sequence). This CDR3 region has 13 residues. The CDR3 region is CASSLAREYGYTF. The CDR3 DNA reads TGTGCCAGCAGCTTAGCCAGGGAGTATGGCTACACCTTC.

The chain is built from TRBV6-5 and TRBJ2-6; D unresolved. The CDR3 has 14 residues. V gave up 5 bases and J gave up 4 bases, with 9 bases separating them. The germline V gene has CDR1 MNHEY and CDR2 SVGAGI. CDR3 bases: TGTGCCAGCAGTGACGAAAGCGGGGCCAACGTCCTGACTTTC. Translated: CASSDESGANVLTF.

This clonotype has only a few counts. This chain uses TRBV7-9 with TRBJ1-1; 7 positions agree with TRBD1. The CDR3 covers 13 residues. V shed 5 bases, J shed 3 bases, and the junction held 3 bases outside the gene matches. From germline, CDR1 is SEHNR and CDR2 FQNEAQ (reference sequence). CDR3 in DNA: TGTGCCAGCAGCGGTACAGGGGACACTGAAGCTTTCTTT. Amino acid sequence: CASSGTGDTEAFF.

This clonotype was found a few times. V usage is TRBV28 and J usage is TRBJ1-4; D is ambiguous. The ends were cut back, 3 bases at V and 0 bases at J, with 8 bases in the middle. CDR3 length: 15 residues. Per the germline V gene, CDR1 is MDHEN and CDR2 is SYDVKM. In DNA, the CDR3 is TGTGCCAGCAGTTTGCTGACATCAACTAATGAAAAACTGTTTTTT. It is translated as CASSLLTSTNEKLFF.